These 7 T cell receptor beta chains were all obtained from the same sample, sequenced in a study of CD8+ T cells in alopecia areata (dated by TCRdb to about 2018). The method behind the library was the immunoSEQ multiplex PCR assay. For TCR sequencing, RNA was extracted from every sample and reverse transcribed into cDNA to serve as template. TCRdb re-hosts the immuneACCESS table, in-frame sequences only. Its copies lack some clones; in the studies checked, an unresolved V gene accounts for under half of them, and the cause for the rest is not known. For this sample the table gives approximately 210,000 clones, of which about three fifths were detected only once. The ten most abundant clones make up approximately 1% of the sample. The sample's time point, from its label and the paper: less than 30 weeks on oral tofacitinib. The label giving this sample's treatment or condition can be read as: oral pan-JAK inhibitor, 5-10 mg twice daily.

This specimen was CD4+ T cells sorted from blood, taken at week 24, from a patient treated with tofacitinib. These receptors were obtained from a human donor with alopecia areata.

The rearrangement joins TRBV5-1 to TRBJ2-5; D gene uncertain. The V gene's germline CDR1 is SGHRS and CDR2 YFSETQ. There are 11 residues in the CDR3. Trimming shortened V by 7 bases and J by 5 bases, and 9 bases separated the two germline ends. The CDR3 sequence: CASASGETQYF. The CDR3 nucleotides are TGCGCCAGCGCTTCGGGTGAGACCCAGTACTTC.

The chain has TRBV27 and TRBJ1-5; the D gene is possibly TRBD1 (5 bases). The germline V and J ends were trimmed by 5 bases and 3 bases, with 8 bases remaining between them. This CDR3 region has 13 residues. Germline CDR1 MNHEY, CDR2 SMNVEV (reference sequence). CDR3 protein: CASSPGLNQPQHF. CDR3 nucleotide sequence: TGTGCCAGCAGTCCAGGGCTCAATCAGCCCCAGCATTTT.

This clone came up a few times. This chain uses TRBV6-5 with TRBJ1-2; unclear D gene. This CDR3 region has 14 residues. CDR1 and CDR2 (germline): MNHEY, SVGAGI. V was clipped by 8 bases and J by 2 bases, with 15 bases between them. CDR3 in amino acids: CASSGANPNYGYTF. Here the CDR3 DNA reads TGTGCCAGCTCTGGTGCCAATCCGAACTATGGCTACACCTTC.

The rearrangement joins TRBV30 to TRBJ1-2, with 7 bases fitting TRBD1. CDR1 and CDR2 (germline): GTSNPN, SVGIG (reference sequence). The length of the CDR3 is 13 residues. J lost 7 bases, V lost 3 bases, and 8 bases had no gene match. CDR3: CAWRGRQGGGYTF. CDR3 coding DNA: TGTGCCTGGAGAGGTCGACAGGGAGGTGGCTACACCTTC.

This clone was observed a handful of times. This chain links TRBV4-3 with TRBJ2-7; 9 bases map to TRBD1. This CDR3 has 16 residues. J was trimmed by 8 bases and V by 0 bases; bases with no gene match: 11. Germline loops: CDR1 LGHNA, CDR2 YSLEER. CDR3 nucleotide sequence: TGCGCCAGCAGCCAAGAAGGGGGACAGGGTCCTAATAAGCAGTACTTC. Encoded protein: CASSQEGGQGPNKQYF.

V usage is TRBV30 and J usage is TRBJ1-1, with no clear D. The germline gives CDR1 GTSNPN, CDR2 SVGIG (reference sequence). There are 17 residues in the CDR3. V lost 6 bases and J lost 5, with 28 bases in between. This CDR3 is CACRPENLAALETEAFF. CDR3 sequence (DNA): TGTGCCTGTAGGCCGGAAAACCTAGCGGCGTTGGAGACTGAAGCTTTCTTT.

Concerning this clone itself: The sample carries other DNA sequences with the same CDR3. The chain joins TRBV29-1 to TRBJ1-2; a possible D gene is TRBD1 (6 bases). Between the trimmed V and J ends, which lost 4 bases and 4 bases, there was a span of 7 bases. CDR3 length: 11 amino acids. Germline CDR1 SQVTM, CDR2 ANQGSEA. CDR3 loop: CSVAGVYGYTF. CDR3 DNA sequence: TGCAGCGTTGCAGGGGTCTATGGCTACACCTTC.